This T cell receptor beta chain is from a study of T cell repertoires in cytomegalovirus infection. Study as a whole: CMV epitopes in the study were HLA-C-restricted (recently identified) and HLA-B-restricted (well studied). Through public TCR beta signatures, both CMV infection and matching HLA type were indicated. Study observations and caveats: Totalled public TCR beta family frequency picked out people who carried CMV plus the relevant HLA. Dominating the ex vivo response were TCR beta clonotypes that were CMV-specific and HLA-C-restricted.

A remark on this clonotype: Its antigen is unidentified.

TCRdb re-derived calls from the reads in MiXCR, one entry per CDR3 protein. The sample consists of 370,000 or so distinct CDR3 sequences, 34% of them appearing once. In germline, CDR1 is SGHTA, CDR2 FQGNSA. The CDR3 covers 16 residues. Trimming at V came to 3 bases and at J to 10 bases, leaving 12 bases not matched to a gene. The clonotype was recovered from a human donor in good health (CMV status not recorded). Some clones in this sample may be carry-over from other donors' samples. Sample: cultured PBMCs, taken from culture after CMV antigen stimulation. V is TRBV7-2 and J is TRBJ2-1; the match to TRBD2 covers 10 bases. CDR3 residues: CASSFLAGVSLVEQFF. Here the CDR3 DNA reads TGTGCCAGCAGCTTTCTAGCGGGAGTTTCCTTGGTCGAGCAGTTCTTC.